Shown below are 17 T cell receptor beta chains from a single sample sequenced in a study of blood T cell repertoires in COVID-19. The assay was immunoSEQ multiplex PCR, and TCRdb's table has in-frame clones only and misses some. The table has nearly 300,000 clones, roughly 84% seen once. Sequencing used peripheral blood. The receptors derive from a human donor with COVID-19, enrolled during active disease. The donor label of this sample is uncertain.

This sequence joins TRBV11-3 and TRBJ1-3; no reliable D call. The CDR3 runs 13 residues. The ends were cut back, 5 bases at V and 0 bases at J, with 5 bases in the middle. Germline-derived CDR1 and CDR2 are SGHNT and YENEEA. DNA for the CDR3: TGTGCCAGCAGCACAAGCTCTGGAAACACCATATATTTT. It yields the protein CASSTSSGNTIYF.

This clone is a singleton in its sample. The chain couples TRBV28 to TRBJ1-2, with no clear D. This CDR3 has 12 residues. Trimming shortened V by 2 bases and J by 6 bases, and 7 bases separated the two germline ends. From germline, CDR1 is MDHEN and CDR2 SYDVKM. The chain's CDR3 is CASSLSRDGYTF. CDR3 sequence (DNA): TGTGCCAGCAGTTTAAGCCGGGATGGCTACACCTTC.

The rearrangement uses TRBV10-3 and TRBJ1-1, with D perhaps TRBD1 (5 bases). The CDR3 consists of 17 residues. Trimming took 3 bases from V and 1 from J, leaving 18 bases between them. Germline CDR1 reads ENHRY; CDR2 reads SYGVKD. The CDR3 loop reads CAISDEEGRAENTEAFF. The CDR3 coding sequence is TGTGCCATCAGTGATGAGGAGGGCAGGGCGGAGAACACTGAAGCTTTCTTT.

This clone was seen a few times. Other DNA sequences from this sample encode an identical CDR3 as well. The chain uses TRBV7-6 and TRBJ2-3; 13 positions agree with TRBD2. This CDR3 region has 15 residues. V lost 4 bases, J lost 6 bases, and 4 bases stayed unmatched. Germline loops: CDR1 SGHVS, CDR2 FNYEAQ. CDR3 loop: CASSSGLAGMDTQYF. CDR3 coding DNA: TGTGCCAGCAGCTCGGGACTAGCGGGGATGGATACGCAGTATTTT.

The chain uses TRBV7-8 and TRBJ2-1; 7 nucleotides match TRBD2. Germline lookup yields CDR1 SGHVS and CDR2 FQNEAQ. The CDR3 spans 15 residues. J was trimmed by 7 bases and V by 1 base; bases with no gene match: 7. This CDR3 is CASSLEAGEVNEQFF. DNA of the CDR3: TGTGCCAGCAGCTTAGAGGCGGGAGAGGTGAATGAGCAGTTCTTC. Using reference TRBV7-8 and TRBJ2-1 for the parts outside the CDR3, the full variable domain is GAGVSQSPRYKVAKRGQDVALRCDPISGHVSLFWYQQALGQGPEFLTYFQNEAQLDKSGLPSDRFFAERPEGSVSTLKIQRTQQEDSAVYLCASSLEAGEVNEQFFGPGTRLTVL.

This clone has just a few counts. The V call is TRBV18, the J call TRBJ1-3; 7 bases align to TRBD1. The CDR3 totals 14 residues. Trimming cost V 4 bases and J 1 base; bases outside gene matches: 1. CDR1 is KGHSH and CDR2 is LQKENI in the germline V gene. Here the CDR3 reads CASSQGASGNTIYF. The CDR3, as DNA: TGTGCCAGCTCACAGGGGGCATCTGGAAACACCATATATTTT. Filled out from reference TRBV18 and TRBJ1-3, the complete variable domain reads NAGVMQNPRHLVRRRGQEARLRCSPMKGHSHVYWYRQLPEEGLKFMVYLQKENIIDESGMPKERFSAEFPKEGPSILRIQQVVRGDSAAYFCASSQGASGNTIYFGEGSWLTVV.

The chain carries TRBV5-6 and TRBJ1-2; 12 nucleotides line up with TRBD1. Germline loops: CDR1 SGHDT, CDR2 YYEEEE. Losses at the gene ends were 4 bases for V and 2 bases for J; bases not matched to a gene: 3. The CDR3 contains 15 residues. The DNA of the CDR3 is TGTGCCAGCAGCGCAGGGACAGGGGGCAACTATGGCTACACCTTC. It translates to CASSAGTGGNYGYTF.

CDR3 residues: CSASVRTSAYEQYF. The CDR3 DNA is TGCAGTGCTAGTGTGAGGACTAGTGCCTACGAGCAGTACTTC. The V and J genes are TRBV20-1 and TRBJ2-7, with 7 positions matching TRBD2. The V segment lost 3 bases and the J segment 2 bases; nucleotides outside the gene matches: 7. Germline CDR1 reads DFQATT; CDR2 reads SNEGSKA (reference sequence). CDR3 length: 14 amino acids.

The chain combines TRBV5-1 with TRBJ2-7; a possible D gene is TRBD1 (6 bases). Trimming removed 0 bases at V and 4 bases at J, with 14 bases between. The V gene's germline CDR1 is SGHRS and CDR2 YFSETQ. The CDR3 spans 15 residues. Here the CDR3 reads CASSLGLGTIYEQYF. The CDR3 DNA reads TGCGCCAGCAGCTTGGGGCTCGGGACAATTTACGAGCAGTACTTC.

This clone was detected a few times. V and J are TRBV19 and TRBJ1-3; 7 bases align to TRBD1. Per the germline V gene, CDR1 is LNHDA and CDR2 is SQIVND (reference sequence). V was clipped by 5 bases and J by 4 bases; unmatched bases: 8. CDR3 length: 15 amino acids. The CDR3 coding sequence is TGTGCCAGTAGTCTACCGGGACAGAGCGGAAACACCATATATTTT. Protein: CASSLPGQSGNTIYF.

This rearrangement joins TRBV5-1 to TRBJ2-7; D is unresolved. This CDR3 spans 13 amino acids. The germline CDR1 and CDR2 sequences are SGHRS and YFSETQ. V was cut by 0 bases and J by 2 bases, with 6 bases left in between. The chain's CDR3 is CASSLDVTYEQYF. In DNA, the CDR3 is TGCGCCAGCAGCTTGGATGTTACCTACGAGCAGTACTTC. The variable domain in full, with the rest retrieved from reference TRBV5-1 and TRBJ2-7, is KAGVTQTPRYLIKTRGQQVTLSCSPISGHRSVSWYQQTPGQGLQFLFEYFSETQRNKGNFPGRFSGRQFSNSRSEMNVSTLELGDSALYLCASSLDVTYEQYFGPGTRLTVT.

J is TRBJ1-1 and V is TRBV30, with 7 nucleotides matching TRBD1. The CDR3 is 14 residues long. V shed 2 bases, J shed 1 base, and the junction held 4 bases outside the gene matches. Looked up from germline, CDR1 is GTSNPN and CDR2 is SVGIG (reference sequence). In nucleotides, the CDR3 is TGTGCCTGGAGTAACAGGGGACGGAACACTGAAGCTTTCTTT. Its protein product is CAWSNRGRNTEAFF.

The V and J genes are TRBV2 and TRBJ2-6; D gene ambiguous. The CDR3 extends over 15 amino acids. V was pared by 7 bases and J by 3 bases, with 13 bases between. Per the germline V gene, CDR1 is SNHLY and CDR2 is FYNNEI. The CDR3 loop is CASMREAFGANVLTF. In nucleotides, the CDR3 is TGTGCCAGCATGCGTGAGGCCTTTGGGGCCAACGTCCTGACTTTC.

The chain employs TRBV30 and TRBJ2-5; 7 bases fit TRBD1. The CDR3 spans 14 residues. After removal of 2 bases from V and 0 bases from J, the junction contained 3 bases not matched to a gene. Germline values: CDR1 GTSNPN, CDR2 SVGIG (reference sequence). CDR3 sequence reads: CAWSTGVYQETQYF. The DNA of the CDR3 is TGTGCCTGGAGTACAGGGGTATACCAAGAGACCCAGTACTTC.

V is TRBV9 and J is TRBJ2-7; D gene unclear. Germline V lookup: CDR1 SGDLS, CDR2 YYNGEE. The germline V and J ends were trimmed by 0 bases and 7 bases, with 17 bases remaining between them. The CDR3 totals 15 residues. This CDR3 is CASSVGVATVYEQYF. The CDR3 DNA reads TGTGCCAGCAGCGTAGGTGTAGCTACGGTCTATGAGCAGTACTTC.

V gene TRBV29-1 combines with J gene TRBJ1-2; D might be TRBD1 (5 bases). Germline V CDR1 and CDR2: SQVTM, ANQGSEA. The V end lost 0 bases, the J end lost 8 bases, and 7 bases lay between the germline ends. The CDR3 is made up of 11 amino acids. The CDR3 sequence: CSVEEGRGYTF. Here the CDR3 DNA reads TGCAGCGTTGAAGAGGGGCGAGGCTACACCTTC.

The V gene is TRBV24-1, the J gene TRBJ2-3, with D perhaps matching TRBD2 (6 bases). Germline assignment: CDR1 KGHDR and CDR2 SFDVKD. The CDR3 runs 17 residues. Trimming took off 2 bases at V and 4 bases at J, with 18 bases between the two ends. CDR3: CATSDSILAGGADTQYF. The CDR3 bases are TGTGCCACCAGTGATTCGATACTAGCTGGTGGGGCAGATACGCAGTATTTT.